This T cell receptor beta chain was captured in a study of blood T cell repertoires in COVID-19. Seattle participants joined during active infection and were tracked over time. Here immunoSEQ multiplex PCR was the method, and the copy in TCRdb shows in-frame clones only, minus some. The table has 160,000 or so clones, 70% to 90% seen once. The receptor was derived from a woman in her fifties or sixties with COVID-19, enrolled during active disease. Sequenced input: peripheral blood.

DNA for the CDR3: TGTGCCAGCAGCCAAAGAGAGGGAGGAGAGACCCAGTACTTC. It codes for CASSQREGGETQYF. The chain couples TRBV14 to TRBJ2-5, with D perhaps matching TRBD2 (6 bases). V was cut by 2 bases and J by 4 bases, with 11 bases left in between. This CDR3 comprises 14 residues. Germline assignment: CDR1 SGHDN and CDR2 FVKESK.